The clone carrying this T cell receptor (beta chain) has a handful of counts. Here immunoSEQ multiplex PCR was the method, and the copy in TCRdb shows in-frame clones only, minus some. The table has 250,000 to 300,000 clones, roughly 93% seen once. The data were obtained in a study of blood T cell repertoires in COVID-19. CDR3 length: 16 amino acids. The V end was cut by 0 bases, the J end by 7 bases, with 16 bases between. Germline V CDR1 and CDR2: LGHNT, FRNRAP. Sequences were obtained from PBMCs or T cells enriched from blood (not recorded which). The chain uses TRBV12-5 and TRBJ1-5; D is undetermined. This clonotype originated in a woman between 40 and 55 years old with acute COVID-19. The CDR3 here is CASGLVLTPAGQPQHF. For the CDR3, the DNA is TGTGCTAGTGGTTTGGTACTTACTCCTGCCGGGCAGCCCCAGCATTTT.